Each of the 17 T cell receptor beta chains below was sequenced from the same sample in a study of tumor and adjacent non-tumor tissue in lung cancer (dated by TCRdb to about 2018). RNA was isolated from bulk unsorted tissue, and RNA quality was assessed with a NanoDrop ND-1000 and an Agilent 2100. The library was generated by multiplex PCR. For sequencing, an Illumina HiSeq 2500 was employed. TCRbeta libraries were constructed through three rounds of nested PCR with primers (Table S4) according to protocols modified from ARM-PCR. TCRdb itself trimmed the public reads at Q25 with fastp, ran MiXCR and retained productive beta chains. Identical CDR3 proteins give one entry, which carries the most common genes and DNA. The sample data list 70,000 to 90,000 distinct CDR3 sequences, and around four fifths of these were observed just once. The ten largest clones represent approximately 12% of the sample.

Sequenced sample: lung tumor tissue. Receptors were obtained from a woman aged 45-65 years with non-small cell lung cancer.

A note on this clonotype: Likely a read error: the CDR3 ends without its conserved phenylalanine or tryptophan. Written as DNA, the CDR3 is TGCGCCAGCAGATTTGGGGCCATGAACACTGAAGCTTTCTTA. It yields the protein CASRFGAMNTEAFL. The genes are TRBV5-1 and TRBJ1-1; TRBD1 might be the D (5 bases). From germline, CDR1 is SGHRS and CDR2 YFSETQ. V lost 5 bases and J 0 bases, leaving 11 bases between the germline ends. This CDR3 is 14 amino acids long.

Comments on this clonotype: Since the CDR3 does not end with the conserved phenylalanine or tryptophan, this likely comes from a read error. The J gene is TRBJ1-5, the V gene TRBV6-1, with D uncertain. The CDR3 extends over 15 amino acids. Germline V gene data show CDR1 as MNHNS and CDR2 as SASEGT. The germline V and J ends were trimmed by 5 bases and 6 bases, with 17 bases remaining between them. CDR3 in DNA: TGTGCCAGCAGTATACGCTGGAACAGTCGTCAGCCCCAGCATTAT. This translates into CASSIRWNSRQPQHY.

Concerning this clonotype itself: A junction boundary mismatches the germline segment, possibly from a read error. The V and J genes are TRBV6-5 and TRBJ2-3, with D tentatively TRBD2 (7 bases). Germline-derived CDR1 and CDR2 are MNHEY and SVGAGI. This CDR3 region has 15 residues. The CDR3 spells CTSSRDRGGTNTQYF. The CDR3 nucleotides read TGTACCAGCAGCCGGGATAGGGGGGGCACAAATACGCAGTATTTT.

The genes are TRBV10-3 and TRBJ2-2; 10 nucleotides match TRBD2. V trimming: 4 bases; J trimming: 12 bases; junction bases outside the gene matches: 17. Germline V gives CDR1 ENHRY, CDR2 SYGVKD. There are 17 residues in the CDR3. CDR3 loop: CAISALAGGSRKKQLFF. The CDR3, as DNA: TGTGCCATCAGTGCGTTAGCGGGAGGCTCGAGGAAAAAGCAGCTGTTTTTT.

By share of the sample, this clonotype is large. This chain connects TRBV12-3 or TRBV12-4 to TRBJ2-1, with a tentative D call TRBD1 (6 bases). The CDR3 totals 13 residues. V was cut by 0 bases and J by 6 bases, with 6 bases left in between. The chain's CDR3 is CASSLAGGNEQFF. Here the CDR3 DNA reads TGTGCCAGCAGTTTAGCAGGGGGCAATGAGCAGTTCTTC.

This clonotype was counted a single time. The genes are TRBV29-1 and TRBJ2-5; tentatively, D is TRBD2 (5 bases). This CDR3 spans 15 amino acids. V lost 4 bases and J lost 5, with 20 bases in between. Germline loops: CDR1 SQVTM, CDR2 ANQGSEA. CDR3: CSVVAPRGSQETQYF. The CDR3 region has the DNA TGCAGCGTTGTGGCCCCTCGCGGGTCCCAGGAGACCCAGTACTTC.

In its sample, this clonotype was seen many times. Here the CDR3 reads CASSLDLGEQYF. In DNA form, the CDR3 reads TGTGCCAGCAGCTTAGATCTGGGTGAGCAGTACTTC. The V gene is TRBV11-2, the J gene TRBJ2-7; D remains ambiguous. This CDR3 comprises 12 residues. V lost 0 bases and J lost 7, with 7 bases in between. From germline, CDR1 is SGHAT and CDR2 FQNNGV.

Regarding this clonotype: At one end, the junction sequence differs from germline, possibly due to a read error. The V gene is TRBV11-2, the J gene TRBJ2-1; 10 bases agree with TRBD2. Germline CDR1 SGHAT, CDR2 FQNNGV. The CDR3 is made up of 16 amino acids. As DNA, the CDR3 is TGTGTCAGCAGCCTAGGGGGGCTAGCGGGGGTAGGTGAGCAGTTCTTC. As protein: CVSSLGGLAGVGEQFF.

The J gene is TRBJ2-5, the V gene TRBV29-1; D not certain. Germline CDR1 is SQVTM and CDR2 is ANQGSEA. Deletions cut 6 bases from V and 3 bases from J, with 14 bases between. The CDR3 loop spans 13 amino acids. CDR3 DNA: TGCAGCGTCGCGTACACGGAAAAAGAGACCCAGTACTTC. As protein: CSVAYTEKETQYF. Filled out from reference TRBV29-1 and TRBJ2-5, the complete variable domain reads SAVISQKPSRDICQRGTSLTIQCQVDSQVTMMFWYRQQPGQSLTLIATANQGSEATYESGFVIDKFPISRPNLTFSTLTVSNMSPEDSSIYLCSVAYTEKETQYFGPGTRLLVL.

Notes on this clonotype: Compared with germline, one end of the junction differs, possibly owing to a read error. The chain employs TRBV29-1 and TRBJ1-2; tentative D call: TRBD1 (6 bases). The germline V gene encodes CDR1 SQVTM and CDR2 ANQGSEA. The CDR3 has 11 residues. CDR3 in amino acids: CSASGTRVYTF. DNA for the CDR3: TGTAGCGCATCGGGGACAAGGGTTTACACCTTC.

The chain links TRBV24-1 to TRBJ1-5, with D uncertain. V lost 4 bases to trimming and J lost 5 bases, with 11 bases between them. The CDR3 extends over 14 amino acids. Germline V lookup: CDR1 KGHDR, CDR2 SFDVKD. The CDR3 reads CATSDEHQDQPQHF. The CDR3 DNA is TGTGCCACCAGTGACGAGCACCAGGATCAGCCCCAGCATTTT.

The CDR3 loop is CVNSSMGLAEGNYYNEQFF. For the CDR3, the DNA is TGTGTCAACAGTTCCATGGGACTAGCGGAGGGAAATTACTACAATGAGCAGTTCTTC. The J gene is TRBJ2-1, the V gene TRBV28, with 11 positions matching TRBD2. This CDR3 has 19 amino acids. CDR1 and CDR2 from the germline V gene are MDHEN and SYDVKM.

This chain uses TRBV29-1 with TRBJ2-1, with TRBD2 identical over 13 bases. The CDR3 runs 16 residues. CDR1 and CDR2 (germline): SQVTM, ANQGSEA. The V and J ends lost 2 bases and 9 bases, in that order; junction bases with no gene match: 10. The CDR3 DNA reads TGCAGCGTTGAATATCGAGGACTAGCGGGAGATGGTGAGCAGTTCTTC. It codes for CSVEYRGLAGDGEQFF.

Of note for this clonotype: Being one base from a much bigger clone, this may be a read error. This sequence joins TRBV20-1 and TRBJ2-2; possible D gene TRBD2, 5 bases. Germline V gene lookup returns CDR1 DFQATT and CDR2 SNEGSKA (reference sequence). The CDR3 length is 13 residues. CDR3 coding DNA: TGCATTGCTAGGAGGATTCAGGCCGGGGAGCTGTTTTTT. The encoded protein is CIARRIQAGELFF.

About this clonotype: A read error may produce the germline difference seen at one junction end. The DNA for the CDR3 is TGTCCCAGCAGCTTAGGACCCCCAAGGGACCATAGGCAGTATTTT. Translating it yields CPSSLGPPRDHRQYF. This rearrangement joins TRBV11-2 to TRBJ2-3; TRBD1 or TRBD2 may be the D gene (5 bases each). The CDR3 sequence is 15 residues long. Germline lookup yields CDR1 SGHAT and CDR2 FQNNGV.

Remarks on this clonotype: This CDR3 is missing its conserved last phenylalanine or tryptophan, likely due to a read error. For the CDR3, the DNA is TGTGCCAGCACCTCTTTGGTGAGATCCTACATTGAGCAGTTCTAC. As protein: CASTSLVRSYIEQFY. The gene calls are TRBV11-2 and TRBJ2-1; D gene uncertain. CDR3 length: 15 residues. Germline V gene data show CDR1 as SGHAT and CDR2 as FQNNGV.

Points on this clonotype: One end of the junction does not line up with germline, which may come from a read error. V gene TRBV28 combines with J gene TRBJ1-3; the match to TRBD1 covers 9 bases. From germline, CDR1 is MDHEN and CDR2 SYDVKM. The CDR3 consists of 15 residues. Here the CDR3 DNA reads TGCGCCAGCACTCCGGGGACAGGGTCTGGAAACACCATATATTTT. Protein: CASTPGTGSGNTIYF.